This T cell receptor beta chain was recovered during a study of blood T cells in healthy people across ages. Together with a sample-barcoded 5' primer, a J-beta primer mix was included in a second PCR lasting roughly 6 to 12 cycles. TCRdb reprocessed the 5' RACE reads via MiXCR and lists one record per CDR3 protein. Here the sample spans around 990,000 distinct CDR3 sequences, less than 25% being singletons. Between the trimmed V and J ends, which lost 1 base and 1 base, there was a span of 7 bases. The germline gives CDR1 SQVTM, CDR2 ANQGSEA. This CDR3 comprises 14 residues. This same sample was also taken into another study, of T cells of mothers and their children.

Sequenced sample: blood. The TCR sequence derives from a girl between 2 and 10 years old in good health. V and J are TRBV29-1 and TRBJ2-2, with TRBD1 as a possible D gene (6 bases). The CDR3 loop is CSVEGGGNTGELFF. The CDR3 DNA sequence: TGCAGCGTTGAAGGAGGGGGGAACACCGGGGAGCTGTTTTTT.